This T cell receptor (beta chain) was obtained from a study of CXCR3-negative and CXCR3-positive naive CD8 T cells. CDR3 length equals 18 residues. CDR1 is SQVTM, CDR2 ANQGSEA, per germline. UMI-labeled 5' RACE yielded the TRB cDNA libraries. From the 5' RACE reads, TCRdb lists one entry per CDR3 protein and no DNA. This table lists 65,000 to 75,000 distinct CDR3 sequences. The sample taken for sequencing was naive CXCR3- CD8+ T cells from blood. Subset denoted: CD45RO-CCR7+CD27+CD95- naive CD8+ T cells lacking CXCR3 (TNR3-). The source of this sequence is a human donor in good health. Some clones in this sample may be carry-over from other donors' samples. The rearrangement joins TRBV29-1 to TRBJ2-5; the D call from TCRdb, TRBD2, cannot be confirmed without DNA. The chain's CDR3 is CSVDGSGSPPYNQETQYF.